This passage covers 21 T cell receptor beta chains from one sample sequenced in a study of identical twins. TCRdb ran MiXCR on the 5' RACE reads and lists one entry per CDR3 protein. The table includes around 230,000 distinct CDR3 sequences, around 10% detected once. Material for sequencing was memory (CD45RO+) T cells sorted from blood. All receptors come from a woman aged 18-29 years in good health.

V is TRBV27 and J is TRBJ1-1; D possibly corresponds to TRBD1 (5 bases). Germline assignment: CDR1 MNHEY and CDR2 SMNVEV (reference sequence). The CDR3 has 17 residues. The V end was cut by 7 bases, the J end by 3 bases, with 24 bases between. The CDR3 nucleotides read TGTGCCAGCAACGCGGGTTACGGGGCATTAAAGGACACTGAAGCTTTCTTT. It is translated as CASNAGYGALKDTEAFF.

This clonotype appeared a few times. The rearrangement joins TRBV2 to TRBJ2-1; no reliable D call. The CDR3 spans 12 residues. The V and J ends lost 8 bases and 3 bases respectively, with 8 bases between them. Germline V gene sequence: CDR1 SNHLY, CDR2 FYNNEI. CDR3 amino acids: CASRTSYNEQFF. In DNA form, the CDR3 reads TGTGCCAGCCGCACGAGCTACAATGAGCAGTTCTTC.

The chain uses TRBV27 and TRBJ2-6; 7 bases match TRBD1. CDR1 and CDR2 from the germline V gene are MNHEY and SMNVEV (reference sequence). This CDR3 contains 18 residues. J lost 1 base, V lost 5 bases, and 11 bases had no gene match. The CDR3: CASSPRQGDWSGANVLTF. The CDR3 bases are TGTGCCAGCAGTCCAAGACAGGGAGATTGGTCTGGGGCCAACGTCCTGACTTTC.

The rearrangement links TRBV20-1 to TRBJ1-4; D perhaps matches TRBD1 (5 bases). Germline lookup yields CDR1 DFQATT and CDR2 SNEGSKA (reference sequence). The CDR3 contains 11 residues. With 7 bases removed from V and 4 bases from J, the gap between germline ends came to 7 bases. CDR3 protein: CSVGVNEKLFF. DNA of the CDR3: TGCAGTGTGGGGGTTAATGAAAAACTGTTTTTT.

This clonotype was recorded at least ten times. This chain links TRBV7-8 with TRBJ2-1; perhaps TRBD2 as D (7 bases). The ends were cut back, 1 base at V and 3 bases at J, with 13 bases in the middle. The CDR3 contains 16 residues. CDR1 and CDR2 (germline): SGHVS, FQNEAQ. The CDR3 region has the DNA TGTGCCAGCAGCTTAGGTACGGGGGGCTACTACAATGAGCAGTTCTTC. Its translation: CASSLGTGGYYNEQFF.

The chain uses TRBV18 and TRBJ2-7; 10 nucleotides align to TRBD2. The CDR3 extends over 16 amino acids. The V and J ends lost 2 bases and 2 bases, in that order; junction bases with no gene match: 6. The germline V gene encodes CDR1 KGHSH and CDR2 LQKENI. This chain's CDR3 is CASSPTSGTTAYEQYF. The DNA of the CDR3 is TGTGCCAGCTCACCAACTAGCGGGACAACAGCCTACGAGCAGTACTTC.

The chain employs TRBV20-1 and TRBJ2-2; D possibly corresponds to TRBD2 (5 bases). This CDR3 is 15 amino acids long. Germline CDR1 reads DFQATT; CDR2 reads SNEGSKA (reference sequence). Trimming took 5 bases from V and 0 from J, leaving 13 bases between them. The CDR3: CSAPRTGSNTGELFF. As DNA, the CDR3 is TGCAGTGCTCCGCGGACTGGATCGAACACCGGGGAGCTGTTTTTT.

The rearrangement uses TRBV27 and TRBJ2-1; the D gene is possibly TRBD2 (5 bases). CDR1 MNHEY and CDR2 SMNVEV come from the germline V gene (reference sequence). Trimming stripped 5 bases from V and 3 bases from J, with 17 bases between. The CDR3 loop spans 16 amino acids. The CDR3 region has the DNA TGTGCCAGCAGTCCGAGGACTCGCTCCATCTACAATGAGCAGTTCTTC. Its translation: CASSPRTRSIYNEQFF.

The chain joins TRBV12-3 or TRBV12-4 to TRBJ2-1; 7 nucleotides line up with TRBD1. The CDR3 runs to 16 residues. Losses at the gene ends were 8 bases for V and 7 bases for J; bases not matched to a gene: 17. This CDR3 is CASSRPVGGWGNEQFF. Written as DNA, the CDR3 is TGTGCCAGCTCCAGGCCCGTAGGGGGCTGGGGGAATGAGCAGTTCTTC.

This clonotype was seen a few times. The genes are TRBV24-1 and TRBJ2-1, with D tentatively TRBD1 or TRBD2 (6 bases each). The CDR3 totals 15 residues. The V and J ends lost 9 bases and 4 bases respectively, with 18 bases between them. The germline V gene encodes CDR1 KGHDR and CDR2 SFDVKD. CDR3 amino acids: CATFPRGRSYNEQFF. The CDR3 DNA follows: TGTGCCACCTTTCCGAGGGGGAGGTCATACAATGAGCAGTTCTTC.

The rearrangement links TRBV7-6 to TRBJ2-1; 7 bases are a match to TRBD2. CDR3 length: 14 amino acids. Germline values: CDR1 SGHVS, CDR2 FNYEAQ. V dropped 1 base and J dropped 12; count of bases not matched to a gene: 9. CDR3: CASSLDRGSVGQFF. In DNA, the CDR3 is TGTGCCAGCAGCTTAGACCGCGGGAGCGTAGGGCAGTTCTTC.

The chain is built from TRBV2 and TRBJ1-4; D is ambiguous. V was clipped by 6 bases and J by 8 bases, with 13 bases between them. CDR3 length: 13 amino acids. The germline V gene encodes CDR1 SNHLY and CDR2 FYNNEI. The CDR3 DNA reads TGTGCCAGCAGCAAGGATTTGGGAGAAAAACTGTTTTTT. It is translated as CASSKDLGEKLFF.

This clonotype occurred a few times. The rearrangement links TRBV12-3 or TRBV12-4 to TRBJ2-6; D remains unclear. CDR3 size: 14 residues. Deletions cut 9 bases from V and 0 bases from J, with 9 bases between. The CDR3 protein is CASTIYSGANVLTF. The CDR3 DNA reads TGTGCCAGTACCATCTACTCTGGGGCCAACGTCCTGACTTTC.

This clonotype showed up many times. V usage is TRBV20-1 and J usage is TRBJ2-5, with 8 bases lining up with TRBD2. V gave up 5 bases and J gave up 6 bases; unmatched junction bases: 8. CDR1 is DFQATT, CDR2 SNEGSKA, per germline (reference sequence). This CDR3 is 13 amino acids long. The CDR3 spells CSAYGTSSQTQYF. The CDR3 coding sequence is TGCAGTGCTTACGGGACTAGTAGCCAGACCCAGTACTTC.

This clonotype was seen many times. V and J are TRBV12-3 or TRBV12-4 and TRBJ2-5; possibly TRBD1 or TRBD2 for D (6 bases each). Trimming pared 8 bases from V and 3 bases from J, leaving 10 bases between. The CDR3 is made up of 12 amino acids. This CDR3 reads CASGGPEETQYF. The CDR3 coding sequence is TGTGCCAGCGGGGGGCCGGAAGAGACCCAGTACTTC.

The chain employs TRBV11-2 and TRBJ2-4; the match to TRBD1 covers 7 bases. The V gene's germline CDR1 is SGHAT and CDR2 FQNNGV. V shed 5 bases and J 8 bases; nucleotides not matched to a gene: 9. The CDR3 sequence is 14 residues long. CDR3 in DNA: TGTGCCAGCAGCCCTCCGGGACAGTTACACATTCAGTACTTC. Translation gives CASSPPGQLHIQYF.

Ten or more counts support this clonotype. J is TRBJ2-6 and V is TRBV5-5; perhaps TRBD1 as D (6 bases). The germline gives CDR1 SGHKS, CDR2 YYEKEE (reference sequence). The germline V and J ends were trimmed by 2 bases and 0 bases, with 9 bases remaining between them. CDR3 size: 16 residues. DNA of the CDR3: TGTGCCAGCAGCTTCTCAGGGGCCTCTGGGGCCAACGTCCTGACTTTC. Translating gives CASSFSGASGANVLTF.

The chain combines TRBV7-8 with TRBJ2-5, with no clear D. Trimming pared 5 bases from V and 4 bases from J, leaving 17 bases between. CDR3 length: 15 amino acids. Germline CDR1 SGHVS, CDR2 FQNEAQ. CDR3 coding DNA: TGTGCCAGCAGCCCCACCTGGACCCCCGCAGAGACCCAGTACTTC. It specifies CASSPTWTPAETQYF.

The chain joins TRBV6-2 or TRBV6-3 to TRBJ1-5; unclear D gene. The CDR3 totals 16 residues. V gave up 3 bases and J gave up 4 bases, with 16 bases separating them. Per germline, CDR1 MNHEY and CDR2 SVGEGT. CDR3 in amino acids: CASSYAAGDGNQPQHF. The CDR3 coding sequence is TGTGCCAGCAGTTATGCCGCGGGAGACGGGAATCAGCCCCAGCATTTT.

Comments on this clonotype: The junction and the germline gene differ at one end; a read error may be behind it. The V call is TRBV20-1, the J call TRBJ1-4, with 8 bases lining up with TRBD1. The length of the CDR3 is 11 residues. The germline gives CDR1 DFQATT, CDR2 SNEGSKA (reference sequence). CDR3 sequence: CSASSGQGLNF. The CDR3 bases are TGCAGTGCTAGTAGCGGACAGGGACTGAATTTT.

This clonotype has just a few counts. The rearrangement joins TRBV11-2 to TRBJ2-2, with TRBD1 matching over 7 bases. The CDR3 has 15 residues. Germline lookup yields CDR1 SGHAT and CDR2 FQNNGV. Losses at the gene ends were 7 bases for V and 1 base for J; bases not matched to a gene: 6. CDR3 sequence reads: CASMSGQRNTGELFF. The CDR3 DNA follows: TGTGCCAGCATGTCGGGACAGCGGAACACCGGGGAGCTGTTTTTT. The full variable domain, in which reference TRBV11-2 and TRBJ2-2 provide the parts outside the CDR3, is EAGVAQSPRYKIIEKRQSVAFWCNPISGHATLYWYQQILGQGPKLLIQFQNNGVVDDSQLPKDRFSAERLKGVDSTLKIQPAKLEDSAVYLCASMSGQRNTGELFFGEGSRLTVL.